The clone carrying this TCR beta chain was counted ten times or more. Template material for amplifying TCR beta CDR3 regions consisted of RNA transcripts. The primer set for the first-round RT-PCR of the TCR CDR3 was HTBI. TCRdb fed the multiplex PCR reads into MiXCR, producing one record per CDR3 protein. The sample lists about 380,000 distinct CDR3 sequences; roughly 18% were seen once. These data belong to a study of T cells in Graves' hyperthyroidism and ophthalmopathy. The germline V gene has CDR1 MNHEY and CDR2 SMNVEV (reference sequence). The CDR3 is 13 amino acids. The germline V and J ends were trimmed by 4 bases and 4 bases, with 10 bases remaining between them.

The sequence was collected from a man between 18 and 35 years old with Graves' ophthalmopathy. Material for sequencing was blood. The rearrangement joins TRBV27 to TRBJ1-1; TRBD1 is a possible D gene (6 bases). In nucleotides, the CDR3 is TGTGCCAGCAGTTACAGGGCAGGCACTGAAGCTTTCTTT. This translates into CASSYRAGTEAFF.